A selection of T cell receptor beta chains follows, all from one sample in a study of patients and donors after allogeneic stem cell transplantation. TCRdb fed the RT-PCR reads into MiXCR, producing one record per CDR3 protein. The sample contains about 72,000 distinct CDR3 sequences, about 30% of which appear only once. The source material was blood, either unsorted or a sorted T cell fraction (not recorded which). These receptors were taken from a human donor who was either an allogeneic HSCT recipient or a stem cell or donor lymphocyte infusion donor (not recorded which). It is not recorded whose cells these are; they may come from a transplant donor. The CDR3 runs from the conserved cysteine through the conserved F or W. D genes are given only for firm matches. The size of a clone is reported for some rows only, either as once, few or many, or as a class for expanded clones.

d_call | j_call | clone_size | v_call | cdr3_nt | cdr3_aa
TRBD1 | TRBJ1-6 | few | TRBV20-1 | TGCAGTGCCCAGACAGGGTCCTATAATTCACCCCTCCACTTT | CSAQTGSYNSPLHF
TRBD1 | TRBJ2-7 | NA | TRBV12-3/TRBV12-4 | TGTGCCAGCAGTGCCGGGACAGGGGGGTACGAGCAGTACTTC | CASSAGTGGYEQYF
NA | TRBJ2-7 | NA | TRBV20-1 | TGCAGTGCTAGAGAATCAGGTCCGGGAGAGCAGTACTTC | CSARESGPGEQYF
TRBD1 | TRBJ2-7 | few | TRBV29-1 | TGCAGCGTAGTTGCCCCGGGACAGGGACGAATCTACGAGCAGTACTTC | CSVVAPGQGRIYEQYF
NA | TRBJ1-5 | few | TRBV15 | TGTGCCACCAGCAAACTAGGGGTCCAGCCCCAGCATTTT | CATSKLGVQPQHF
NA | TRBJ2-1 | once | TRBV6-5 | TGTGCCAGCAGTTATTTCGGGACTGCAAATTACAATGAGCAGTTCTTC | CASSYFGTANYNEQFF
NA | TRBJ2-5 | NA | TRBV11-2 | TGTGCCAGCAGCTTAACCCCGACGGAGCAAGAGACCCAGTACTTC | CASSLTPTEQETQYF
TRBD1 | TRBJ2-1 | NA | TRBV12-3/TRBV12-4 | TGTGCCAGCAGTTTACAAGGACAGGGGGCTTACAATGAGCAGTTCTTC | CASSLQGQGAYNEQFF
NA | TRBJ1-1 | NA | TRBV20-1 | TGCAGTGCCTCCTTAGGCGGGTTCGAGACTGAAGCTTTCTTT | CSASLGGFETEAFF
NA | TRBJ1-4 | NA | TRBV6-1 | TGTGCCAGCAGTGAGAGAGGGAGTAATGAGCAACTGTTTTTT | CASSERGSNEQLFF
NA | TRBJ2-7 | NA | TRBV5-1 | TGCGCCAGCAGCTTGGCCGGCGGACAGCTGATATACGAGCAGTACTTC | CASSLAGGQLIYEQYF
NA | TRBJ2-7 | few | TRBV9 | TGTGCCAGCAGCGTGGCTACAGGCTACGAGCAGTACTTC | CASSVATGYEQYF
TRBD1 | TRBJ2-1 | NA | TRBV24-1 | TGTGCCACCAGTGATTTTCGGGACAGGGAGTCCAATGAGCAGTTCTTC | CATSDFRDRESNEQFF
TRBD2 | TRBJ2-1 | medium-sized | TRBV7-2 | TGTGCCAGCAGCTTTGGCCTAGCGGGGGCCTACAATGAGCAGTTCTTC | CASSFGLAGAYNEQFF
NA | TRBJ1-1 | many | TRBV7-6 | TGTGCCAGCAGCTTAGGAAGGGGGGGGCTGGACACTGAAGCTTTCTTT | CASSLGRGGLDTEAFF
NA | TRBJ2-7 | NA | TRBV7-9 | TGTGCCAGCAGTGTGGGGGACTACGAGCAGTACTTC | CASSVGDYEQYF
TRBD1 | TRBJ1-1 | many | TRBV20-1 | TGCAGTGCTAGCAACGTGGACAGGCGGGACACTGAAGCTTTCTTT | CSASNVDRRDTEAFF
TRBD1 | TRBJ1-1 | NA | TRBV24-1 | TGTGCCACCAGTGCCACTGACCCCAGGGGGGACACTGAAGCTTTCTTT | CATSATDPRGDTEAFF
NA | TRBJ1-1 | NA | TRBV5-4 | TGTGCCAGCAGCCGGGGAATGGTCTGGGACACTGAAGCTTTCTTT | CASSRGMVWDTEAFF
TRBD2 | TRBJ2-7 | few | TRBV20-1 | TGCAGTGCTAGAGAGACTAGCGGGAGGATCTACGAGCAGTACTTC | CSARETSGRIYEQYF
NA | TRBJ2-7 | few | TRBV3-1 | TGTGCCAGCAGCAGGGGGGTGGGTTACGAGCAGTACTTC | CASSRGVGYEQYF
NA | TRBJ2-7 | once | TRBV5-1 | TGCGCCAGCAGCTTGGAACAGGGCCCCTACGAGCAGCACTTC | CASSLEQGPYEQHF
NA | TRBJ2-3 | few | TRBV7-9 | TGTGCCAGCATATTCAGCAGGGCTGGGATTGACACAGATACGCAGTATTTT | CASIFSRAGIDTDTQYF
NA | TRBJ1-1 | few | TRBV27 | TGTGCCAGCAGTTTAGGAGGCGTAGGCACTGAAGCTTTCTTT | CASSLGGVGTEAFF
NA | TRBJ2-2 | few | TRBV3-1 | TGTGCCAGCAGCCCTCTTTGGAGGGGCAACACCGGGGAGCTGTTTTTT | CASSPLWRGNTGELFF
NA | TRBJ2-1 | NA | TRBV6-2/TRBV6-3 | TGTGCCAGCAGTTGGGCTACCAATGAGCAGTTCTTC | CASSWATNEQFF
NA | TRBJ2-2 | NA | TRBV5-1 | TGCGCCAGCAGCTCGGGACATTACACCGGGGAGCTGTTTTTT | CASSSGHYTGELFF
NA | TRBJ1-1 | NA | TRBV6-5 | TGTGCCAGCAGTTACTCCGACATATCGAACACTGAAGCTTTCTTT | CASSYSDISNTEAFF
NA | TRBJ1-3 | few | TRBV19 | TGTGCCAGTAGTATGTCGGGGAGCTCTGGAAACACCATATATTTT | CASSMSGSSGNTIYF
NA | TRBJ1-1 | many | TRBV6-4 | TGTGCCAGCAGGGGATTTTGGTACACTGAAGCTTTCTTT | CASRGFWYTEAFF
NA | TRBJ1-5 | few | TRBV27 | TGTGCCAGCAGTTTTGAAGGACAGCCCCAGCATTTT | CASSFEGQPQHF
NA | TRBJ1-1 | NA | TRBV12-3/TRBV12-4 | TGTGCCAGCAACTTACTCGAGAACACTGAAGCTTTCTTT | CASNLLENTEAFF
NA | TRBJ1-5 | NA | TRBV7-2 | TGTGCCAGCAGCTTACACAGGGATCAGCCCCAGCATTTT | CASSLHRDQPQHF
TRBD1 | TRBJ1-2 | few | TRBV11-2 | TGTGCCAGCAGCCCACAGGGGACCAAAATCTATGGCTACACCTTC | CASSPQGTKIYGYTF
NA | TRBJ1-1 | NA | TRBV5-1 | TGCGCCAGCAGCTTGGGGCCCCGACTGACTGAAGCTTTCTTT | CASSLGPRLTEAFF
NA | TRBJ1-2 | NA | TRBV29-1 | TGCAGCGTTGATGGCAGCAACTATGGCTACACCTTC | CSVDGSNYGYTF
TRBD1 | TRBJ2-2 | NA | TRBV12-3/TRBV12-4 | TGTGCCAGCACCTTGGACAGGATGAACACCGGGGAGCTGTTTTTT | CASTLDRMNTGELFF
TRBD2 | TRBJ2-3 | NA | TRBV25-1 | TGTGCCAGCAGGGCCCTAGCGGGGGGCTCAAGAGATACGCAGTATTTT | CASRALAGGSRDTQYF
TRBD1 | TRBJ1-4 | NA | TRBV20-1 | TGCAGTGCTCGTGGGACAGGGCATAAGGAAAAACTGTTTTTT | CSARGTGHKEKLFF
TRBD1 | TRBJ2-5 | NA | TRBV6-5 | TGTGCCAGCAGTTACTCGGGACAGTTGGAGACCCAGTACTTC | CASSYSGQLETQYF
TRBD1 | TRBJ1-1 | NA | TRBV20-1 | TGCAGTGCTAGAGATCACCTTGACAGGGTTTGGGCTTTCTTT | CSARDHLDRVWAFF
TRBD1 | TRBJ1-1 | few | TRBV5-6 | TGTGCCAGCAGCGACCGAAATGTACAGGGGGCGCGGAAAGCTTTCTTT | CASSDRNVQGARKAFF
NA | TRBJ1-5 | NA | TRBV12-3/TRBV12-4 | TGTGCCAGCAGTCAAGGACATAGGGAGAATCAGCCCCGGCATTTT | CASSQGHRENQPRHF
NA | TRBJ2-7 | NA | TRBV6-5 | TGTGCCAGCAGTACCCTTACAGCCTCCTACGAGCAGTACTTC | CASSTLTASYEQYF
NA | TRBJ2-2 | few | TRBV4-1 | TGCGCCAGCAGCCAAGATCTGTACCGACTGGTAAACACCGGGGAGCTGTTTTTT | CASSQDLYRLVNTGELFF
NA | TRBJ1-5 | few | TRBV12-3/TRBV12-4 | TGTGCCAGCAGTACCGGGACCACCCAGGCCCAGCATTTT | CASSTGTTQAQHF
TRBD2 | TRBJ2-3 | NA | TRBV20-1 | TGCAGTGCTAAGCGGACTAGCGGTACAGATACGCAGTATTTT | CSAKRTSGTDTQYF